Below are 25 T cell receptor beta chains sequenced from a single sample in a study of cytomegalovirus exposure and HLA in healthy donors. In the PCR, 60 Vbeta and 13 Jbeta primers were used. Data came from immunoSEQ multiplex PCR; TCRdb stores just in-frame clones and leaves some out. The sample holds approximately 190,000 clones; 65% to 85% are singletons and the top ten take under 2%. Sample: PBMCs. Receptors originate from a man aged 35 to 55 in good health and CMV-seropositive.

The sample holds a few counts of this clone. V gene TRBV6-1 combines with J gene TRBJ1-1, with 7 bases aligning to TRBD1. Germline V gives CDR1 MNHNS, CDR2 SASEGT. V lost 6 bases to trimming and J lost 0 bases; unmatched junction nucleotides: 7. The CDR3 extends over 15 amino acids. In DNA form, the CDR3 reads TGTGCCAGCAGCCCCCGGACAGGCTTGAACACTGAAGCTTTCTTT. Its translation: CASSPRTGLNTEAFF.

V is TRBV5-5 and J is TRBJ2-5; 10 bases agree with TRBD1. V trimming: 4 bases; J trimming: 5 bases; junction bases outside the gene matches: 11. Germline V lookup: CDR1 SGHKS, CDR2 YYEKEE (reference sequence). CDR3 size: 16 residues. The CDR3 region is CASSTGGQGYVETQYF. CDR3 bases: TGTGCCAGCAGCACGGGGGGACAGGGGTATGTGGAGACCCAGTACTTC.

The chain carries TRBV27 and TRBJ2-7; possible D gene TRBD2, 6 bases. With 7 bases removed from V and 5 bases from J, the gap between germline ends came to 21 bases. The CDR3 has 15 amino acids. CDR1 is MNHEY and CDR2 is SMNVEV in the germline V gene (reference sequence). The CDR3 DNA sequence: TGTGCCAGCAACCCCACTAGCCTAATTAATCACGAGCAGTACTTC. Protein: CASNPTSLINHEQYF.

The chain links TRBV6-5 to TRBJ1-1, with unresolved D. The CDR3 is made up of 12 amino acids. The V end lost 3 bases, the J end lost 2 bases, and 4 bases lay between the germline ends. Germline values: CDR1 MNHEY, CDR2 SVGAGI. The CDR3, as DNA: TGTGCCAGCAGTTATTCTAACACTGAAGCTTTCTTT. Translating it yields CASSYSNTEAFF.

J is TRBJ2-5 and V is TRBV4-2; a possible D gene is TRBD2 (7 bases). The V and J ends lost 6 bases and 4 bases respectively, with 12 bases between them. The CDR3 spans 13 residues. CDR1 is LGHNA and CDR2 is YNFKEQ in the germline V gene. CDR3 amino acids: CASSQRGGETQYF. The CDR3 DNA follows: TGTGCCAGCAGTCAAAGGGGGGGAGAGACCCAGTACTTC.

The sample holds a few counts of this clone. Other nucleotide sequences in the sample specify the same CDR3. This rearrangement joins TRBV5-6 to TRBJ2-7, with 11 bases aligning to TRBD2. CDR1 is SGHDT, CDR2 YYEEEE, per germline. The length of the CDR3 is 13 residues. J gave up 5 bases and V 4 bases, and 2 bases lay outside the gene matches. The CDR3 region has the DNA TGTGCCAGCAGCCTGACTAGCGGGGACGAGCAGTACTTC. This encodes CASSLTSGDEQYF.

This clone was found once. The genes are TRBV6-4 and TRBJ2-7; tentative D call: TRBD1 (5 bases). This CDR3 spans 17 amino acids. The V gene's germline CDR1 is MRHNA and CDR2 SNTAGT. V gave up 6 bases and J gave up 2 bases, with 23 bases separating them. DNA of the CDR3: TGTGCCAGCAGCCGAGAGTTCGTTCAGACAGAGCCCTACGAGCAGTACTTC. Amino acid sequence: CASSREFVQTEPYEQYF.

This chain connects TRBV6-1 to TRBJ1-6; 7 positions agree with TRBD1. Germline values: CDR1 MNHNS, CDR2 SASEGT. Trimming took 6 bases from V and 8 from J; bases not matched to a gene: 4. The CDR3 contains 13 residues. CDR3 protein: CASRDTGDSPLHF. CDR3 in DNA: TGTGCCAGCAGGGATACAGGGGATTCACCCCTCCACTTT.

The J gene is TRBJ2-4, the V gene TRBV5-1; a weak D match, TRBD2 (5 bases). This CDR3 has 14 residues. Trimming removed 2 bases from V and 5 bases from J, with 11 bases in between. The germline CDR1 and CDR2 sequences are SGHRS and YFSETQ. The chain's CDR3 is CASSLRGEQNIQYF. The CDR3 region has the DNA TGCGCCAGCAGCTTACGGGGAGAACAAAACATTCAGTACTTC.

V usage is TRBV18 and J usage is TRBJ1-1; D possibly corresponds to TRBD1 (6 bases). V was trimmed by 2 bases and J by 6 bases, leaving 16 bases between them. The germline V gene has CDR1 KGHSH and CDR2 LQKENI. This CDR3 contains 15 residues. The DNA for the CDR3 is TGTGCCAGCTCACCAACAGGGTTCGCGCCCTCTGAAGCTTTCTTT. It encodes CASSPTGFAPSEAFF.

V is TRBV7-9 and J is TRBJ2-7, with D possibly TRBD2 on 7 matching bases. V was clipped by 5 bases and J by 4 bases, with 12 bases between them. Germline lookup yields CDR1 SEHNR and CDR2 FQNEAQ (reference sequence). CDR3 length: 13 amino acids. The CDR3, as DNA: TGTGCCAGCAGCCTCGAGGGGGGGTACGAGCAGTACTTC. It codes for CASSLEGGYEQYF.

The chain links TRBV9 to TRBJ1-2; 7 bases fit TRBD1. Germline loops: CDR1 SGDLS, CDR2 YYNGEE. This CDR3 contains 14 residues. V lost 0 bases and J lost 4; bases outside the gene matches: 3. For the CDR3, the DNA is TGTGCCAGCAGCGTAGGACAGGGCCCCTATGGCTACACCTTC. Amino acid sequence: CASSVGQGPYGYTF.

Worth noting for this clone: One end of the junction varies from germline; a read error may be responsible. Here the CDR3 reads CASSPWTGVGTGELFF. In DNA form, the CDR3 reads TGCGCCAGCAGCCCCTGGACAGGGGTAGGGACCGGGGAGTTGTTTTTT. The chain couples TRBV4-1 to TRBJ2-2; 9 bases are a match to TRBD1. This CDR3 contains 16 residues. CDR1 and CDR2 from the germline V gene are MGHRA and YSYEKL.

J is TRBJ2-3 and V is TRBV6-4; D unclear. Germline CDR1 and CDR2: MRHNA and SNTAGT. The CDR3 is 14 amino acids. V lost 5 bases and J 0 bases, leaving 9 bases between the germline ends. The CDR3 coding sequence is TGTGCCAGCAGTCCCGACTTAAGCACAGATACGCAGTATTTT. Translated: CASSPDLSTDTQYF.

The chain links TRBV4-3 to TRBJ2-5, with D tentatively TRBD1 (6 bases). The V end lost 5 bases, the J end lost 5 bases, and 15 bases lay between the germline ends. Germline CDR1 LGHNA, CDR2 YSLEER. CDR3 size: 14 residues. The CDR3 DNA reads as TGCGCCAGCAGCAAAGCCCTAAGGGGGGAGACCCAGTACTTC. Amino acids: CASSKALRGETQYF.

The rearrangement joins TRBV7-9 to TRBJ2-7; D might be TRBD1 (5 bases). V was clipped by 1 base and J by 2 bases, with 12 bases between them. The CDR3 is made up of 15 amino acids. Germline V gene sequence: CDR1 SEHNR, CDR2 FQNEAQ (reference sequence). This CDR3 reads CASSLGAGYAYEQYF. CDR3 coding DNA: TGTGCCAGCAGCTTAGGGGCAGGGTATGCCTACGAGCAGTACTTC.

This clone was seen once. The J gene is TRBJ2-7, the V gene TRBV27, with 8 bases identical to TRBD1. Trimming at V came to 2 bases and at J to 10 bases, leaving 13 bases not matched to a gene. CDR1 and CDR2 from the germline V gene are MNHEY and SMNVEV (reference sequence). The CDR3 length is 15 residues. In DNA form, the CDR3 reads TGTGCCAGCAGTTTAGTCGGGACAGGCCATCGTGAACAGTACTTC. Its translation is CASSLVGTGHREQYF.

The genes are TRBV6-5 and TRBJ1-2; 7 bases map to TRBD1. Germline CDR1 MNHEY, CDR2 SVGAGI. The V segment lost 4 bases and the J segment 2 bases; nucleotides outside the gene matches: 7. This CDR3 comprises 15 residues. The CDR3 here is CASSFLDRDNYGYTF. The CDR3 bases are TGTGCCAGCAGTTTCTTAGACAGGGACAACTATGGCTACACCTTC.

The chain employs TRBV7-3 and TRBJ2-1; D is ambiguous. Germline V gene data show CDR1 as SGHTA and CDR2 as FQGTGA. The ends were cut back, 2 bases at V and 5 bases at J, with 7 bases in the middle. The CDR3 contains 13 residues. CDR3 nucleotides: TGTGCCAGCAGCTTAGTACGGGACAATGAGCAGTTCTTC. This gives the protein CASSLVRDNEQFF.

This clone was recorded once. The CDR3: CAWSNSGVFTF. The CDR3 DNA sequence: TGTGCCTGGAGTAATTCCGGGGTCTTCACCTTC. The chain has TRBV30 and TRBJ1-2; D is unclear. Between the trimmed V and J ends, which lost 2 bases and 13 bases, there was a span of 14 bases. The length of the CDR3 is 11 residues. Germline V gene lookup returns CDR1 GTSNPN and CDR2 SVGIG (reference sequence).

V is TRBV28 and J is TRBJ1-2; 8 bases align to TRBD1. The germline gives CDR1 MDHEN, CDR2 SYDVKM. Trimming took 2 bases from V and 4 from J; bases not matched to a gene: 3. The CDR3 runs to 14 residues. The CDR3 region is CASSLTGGVYGYTF. The CDR3 coding sequence is TGTGCCAGCAGTTTAACAGGGGGGGTCTATGGCTACACCTTC.

V usage is TRBV7-2 and J usage is TRBJ1-1; tentative D call: TRBD1 (6 bases). V was cut by 1 base and J by 4 bases, with 10 bases left in between. CDR3 length: 14 residues. CDR1 SGHTA and CDR2 FQGNSA come from the germline V gene. The DNA of the CDR3 is TGTGCCAGCAGCTTAGTACAGGGTACCACTGAAGCTTTCTTT. The encoded protein is CASSLVQGTTEAFF.

This rearrangement joins TRBV6-1 to TRBJ2-7; D unresolved. CDR3 length: 12 residues. In germline, CDR1 is MNHNS, CDR2 SASEGT. CDR3 DNA: TGTACCGTAAGCGAGAGCTCCTACGAGCAGTACTTC. As protein: CTVSESSYEQYF.

This clone was counted between two and nine times. The genes are TRBV7-2 and TRBJ1-2, with D tentatively TRBD1 (6 bases). CDR3 length: 14 residues. Germline-derived CDR1 and CDR2 are SGHTA and FQGNSA. V was clipped by 5 bases and J by 0 bases, with 10 bases between them. The CDR3 protein is CASSPDRANYGYTF. The DNA for the CDR3 is TGTGCCAGCAGCCCGGACAGAGCTAACTATGGCTACACCTTC.

This sequence joins TRBV7-9 and TRBJ2-1; 8 bases align to TRBD2. The germline CDR1 and CDR2 sequences are SEHNR and FQNEAQ (reference sequence). V shed 3 bases and J 8 bases; nucleotides not matched to a gene: 6. The CDR3 is made up of 14 amino acids. The chain's CDR3 is CASSFKQAGDEQFF. CDR3 in DNA: TGTGCCAGCAGCTTTAAACAAGCGGGAGATGAGCAGTTCTTC.